The rows below give T cell receptor beta chains drawn from one sample of a study of shared clonotypes between healthy human individuals. Sequenced by immunoSEQ multiplex PCR; TCRdb stores in-frame clones only, minus some. Found here are around 700,000 clones, 55% to 85% of them singletons; the top ten hold around 1.8%. The sample was memory CD4+ T cells sorted from blood. The receptors were gathered from a woman in her 30s in good health. The CDR3 runs from the conserved cysteine through the conserved F or W. A D gene is named only where the DNA matches it firmly. Only part of the rows carry a size: once, few, many, or a class if the clone is expanded.

j_call v_call d_call clone_size cdr3_nt cdr3_aa
TRBJ1-5 TRBV28 TRBD1 NA TGTGCCAGCAGCTCGGGACAGACAAATCAGCCCCAGCATTTT CASSSGQTNQPQHF
TRBJ2-3 TRBV27 NA once TGTGCCAGCAGTTTAACCTGGGAAACAGATACGCAGTATTTT CASSLTWETDTQYF
TRBJ2-1 TRBV9 NA NA TGTGCCAGCAGCGTAGGGTCGGCGAATGAGCAGTTCTTC CASSVGSANEQFF
TRBJ2-5 TRBV7-7 NA NA TGTGCCAGCAGCTTAGGCCGGGACTCCGCCTCGACCCAGTACTTC CASSLGRDSASTQYF
TRBJ2-1 TRBV11-3 TRBD2 NA TGTGCCAGCAGCCCGCGCGGACTAGCGGGAGGGTACAATGAGCAGTTCTTC CASSPRGLAGGYNEQFF
TRBJ2-1 TRBV11-2 TRBD2 NA TGTGCCAGCAGCTTAGTGGCTGAAGTAGCGGGAGGCCAGTTCTTC CASSLVAEVAGGQFF
TRBJ1-3 TRBV2 NA NA TGTGCCAGCAGTGGCCAGTCTGGAAACACCATATATTTT CASSGQSGNTIYF
TRBJ2-3 TRBV6-4 TRBD2 few TGTGCCAGCAGCAGACTAGCGGGAGGGGGCACAGATACGCAGTATTTT CASSRLAGGGTDTQYF
TRBJ1-1 TRBV6-5 NA NA TGTGCCAGCAGTTACTCGATAGGAATGGGGAACACTGAAGCTTTCTTT CASSYSIGMGNTEAFF
TRBJ2-6 TRBV9 NA once TGTGCCAGCAGCGTAGGTAGAACTGGGGCCAACGTCCTGACTTTC CASSVGRTGANVLTF
TRBJ1-4 TRBV5-1 NA many TGCGCCAGCAGCTTGACAGGGACTGCAACTAATGAAAAACTGTTTTTT CASSLTGTATNEKLFF
TRBJ2-3 TRBV5-4 TRBD2 NA TGTGCCAGCAGCTTGGATGTTGCGGGAGTGTTCCCATCGCAGTATTTT CASSLDVAGVFPSQYF
TRBJ2-7 TRBV7-3 NA few TGTGCCAGCAGCTTAAATGCAGGGCGCGAGCAGTACTTC CASSLNAGREQYF
TRBJ2-2 TRBV2 NA NA TGTGCCAGCAGTGAATTACGCGCCGGGGAGCTGTTTTTT CASSELRAGELFF
TRBJ2-1 TRBV2 NA NA TGTGCCAGCAGTGGAGCGAGGGGTGAGCAGTTCTTC CASSGARGEQFF
TRBJ2-7 TRBV5-6 NA NA TGTGCCAGCAGCCCGGAGCCGGGACACAACGAGCAGTACTTC CASSPEPGHNEQYF
TRBJ2-7 TRBV25-1 NA NA TGTGCCAGCAGTGAACACAGGACGGGCTACGAGCAGTACTTC CASSEHRTGYEQYF
TRBJ2-1 TRBV15 NA few TGTGCCACCAGCAGCCCACCGATAAGCTCCTACAATGAGCAGTTCTTC CATSSPPISSYNEQFF
TRBJ1-1 TRBV27 TRBD1 NA TGTGCCAGCAGTGCCAGGGACAGGGGAACTGAAGCTTTCTTT CASSARDRGTEAFF
TRBJ1-2 TRBV29-1 TRBD1 NA TGCAGCGAGGGACAGGGTACTGGCTACACCTTC CSEGQGTGYTF
TRBJ2-7 TRBV7-2 TRBD1 few TGTGCCAGCAGACGAGATGACAGGGCCTCCTACGAGCAGTACTTC CASRRDDRASYEQYF
TRBJ2-1 TRBV9 TRBD2 NA TGTGCCAGCAGCGCCCGAGCGGGAGGCAGTTACAATGAGCAGTTCTTC CASSARAGGSYNEQFF
TRBJ2-7 TRBV4-2 NA NA TGTGCCAGCAGCCCGAGGAGAGACTACGAGCAGTACTTC CASSPRRDYEQYF
TRBJ1-5 TRBV5-1 TRBD1 few TGCGCCAGCAGCCCGGGACAGGGCCAGCCCCAGCATTTT CASSPGQGQPQHF
TRBJ2-7 TRBV6-5 NA NA TGTGCCAGCAGTTACTCGATAGAACCGGGACGGGCCGAGCAGTACTTC CASSYSIEPGRAEQYF
TRBJ2-7 TRBV6-5 NA NA TGTGCCAGCAGTTCCCCGGCGCCCGGCGAGCAGTACTTC CASSSPAPGEQYF
TRBJ2-1 TRBV29-1 NA NA TGCAGCGTTGAATCGACTAATGAGCAGTTCTTC CSVESTNEQFF
TRBJ2-5 TRBV5-1 TRBD1 once TGCGCCAGCAGCTTATGGGACAGCAAAGAGACCCAGTACTTC CASSLWDSKETQYF
TRBJ2-7 TRBV28 NA NA TGTGCCAGCAGTTTATTATGGCAGGGGTACGACGAGCAGTACTTC CASSLLWQGYDEQYF
TRBJ1-2 TRBV27 NA NA TGTGCCAGCAGTCCGTATCTTCCGGGGGGAAGAGAAAAAGGCTACACCTTC CASSPYLPGGREKGYTF
TRBJ1-2 TRBV28 NA NA TGTGCCAGCAGACCGGACTGGAAAAACTATGGCTACACCTTC CASRPDWKNYGYTF
TRBJ2-2 TRBV7-6 NA few TGTGCCAGCAGCTTAGGAAGAGTTACCGGGGAGCTGTTTTTT CASSLGRVTGELFF
TRBJ2-3 TRBV7-7 NA NA TGTGCCAGCAGCTTAGAGGGCGGCCATACGCAGTATTTT CASSLEGGHTQYF
TRBJ2-7 TRBV6-6 TRBD1 NA TGTGCCAGCAGGGACTCACCGGGACAGGGCCACGAGCAGTACTTC CASRDSPGQGHEQYF
TRBJ2-1 TRBV19 NA NA TGTGCCAGTAGTGAACGTCAGGTACGCGAGCAGTTCTTC CASSERQVREQFF
TRBJ2-1 TRBV6-1 NA NA TGTGCCAGCACGATCTATGAGCAGTTCTTC CASTIYEQFF
TRBJ2-1 TRBV7-2 NA NA TGTGCCAGCAGCTTGGTAAGGGTCTACAATGAGCAGTTCTTC CASSLVRVYNEQFF